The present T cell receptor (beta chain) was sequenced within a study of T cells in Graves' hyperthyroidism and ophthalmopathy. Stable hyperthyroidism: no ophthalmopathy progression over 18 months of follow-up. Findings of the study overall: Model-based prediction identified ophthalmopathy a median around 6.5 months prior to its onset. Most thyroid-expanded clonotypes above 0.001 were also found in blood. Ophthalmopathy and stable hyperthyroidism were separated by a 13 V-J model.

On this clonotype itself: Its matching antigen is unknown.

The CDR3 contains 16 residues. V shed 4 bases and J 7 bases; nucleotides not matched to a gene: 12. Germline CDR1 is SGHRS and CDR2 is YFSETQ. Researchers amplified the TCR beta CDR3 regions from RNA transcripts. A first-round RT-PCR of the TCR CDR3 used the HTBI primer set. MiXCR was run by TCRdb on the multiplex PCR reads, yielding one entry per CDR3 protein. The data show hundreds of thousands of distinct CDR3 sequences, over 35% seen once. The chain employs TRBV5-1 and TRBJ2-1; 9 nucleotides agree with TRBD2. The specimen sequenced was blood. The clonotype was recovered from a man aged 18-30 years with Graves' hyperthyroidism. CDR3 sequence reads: CASSQFGQSGRNEQFF. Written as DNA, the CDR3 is TGCGCCAGCAGCCAGTTTGGGCAGAGCGGGAGGAATGAGCAGTTCTTC.